The rows below give T cell receptor beta chains drawn from one sample of a study of cytomegalovirus exposure and HLA in healthy donors. Only in-frame clones appear in the TCRdb table, and some are missing; sequencing was by immunoSEQ multiplex PCR. The data contain about 140,000 clones, roughly 76% of them singletons. The sequencing sample was made of PBMCs. Every receptor here comes from a female donor in good health and CMV-seronegative. Each CDR3 is given with its conserved first and last residue. A D gene is named only where the DNA matches it firmly. Size is omitted from some rows. Given values are once, few, many or a class for expanded clones.

V,J,D,size,CDR3,DNA
TRBV15,TRBJ1-5,TRBD1,-,CATSGQGSNQPQHF,TGTGCCACCAGCGGACAGGGGAGCAATCAGCCCCAGCATTTT
TRBV30,TRBJ2-7,TRBD1,-,CAWSTGQGAYEQYF,TGTGCCTGGAGTACGGGACAGGGGGCCTACGAGCAGTACTTC
TRBV6-5,TRBJ1-3,TRBD1,-,CASSRDRGSGNTIYF,TGTGCCAGCAGTCGGGACAGAGGCTCTGGAAACACCATATATTTT
TRBV27,TRBJ2-1,TRBD2,-,CASSPTQTSGSSYNEQFF,TGTGCCAGCAGTCCGACTCAGACTAGCGGAAGCTCCTACAATGAGCAGTTCTTC
TRBV29-1,TRBJ2-5,-,-,CSVGPREGETQYF,TGCAGCGTTGGACCCAGGGAAGGGGAGACCCAGTACTTC
TRBV28,TRBJ2-1,-,-,CASSQDTSSYNEQFF,TGTGCCAGCAGCCAGGACACGAGCTCCTACAATGAGCAGTTCTTC
TRBV5-1,TRBJ2-7,TRBD1,-,CASSTGTAENYEQYF,TGCGCCAGCAGCACCGGGACAGCTGAAAACTACGAGCAGTACTTC
TRBV7-6,TRBJ2-7,TRBD1,-,CASSLVRQGEQYF,TGTGCCAGCAGCTTAGTGCGACAGGGCGAGCAGTACTTC
TRBV27,TRBJ1-1,TRBD1,-,CASSLIDRDTEAFF,TGTGCCAGCAGTTTAATCGACAGGGATACTGAAGCTTTCTTT
TRBV29-1,TRBJ1-4,-,-,CSVLQGSTNEKLFF,TGCAGCGTTTTGCAGGGTTCAACTAATGAAAAACTGTTTTTT
TRBV6-4,TRBJ2-1,-,-,CASSKDQGIEQFF,TGTGCCAGCAGCAAGGACCAGGGGATTGAGCAGTTCTTC
TRBV2,TRBJ1-1,TRBD1,-,CASSEASGRTGGHAFF,TGTGCCAGCAGTGAAGCATCTGGGCGGACAGGGGGCCATGCTTTCTTT
TRBV7-9,TRBJ1-1,-,-,CASSRVNTEAFF,TGTGCCAGCAGCCGGGTGAACACTGAAGCTTTCTTT
TRBV15,TRBJ2-7,-,-,CATSRDLRDGPYEQYF,TGTGCCACCAGCAGAGATTTGCGGGACGGGCCCTACGAGCAGTACTTC
TRBV6-1,TRBJ1-6,-,-,CASSESEEGGSPLHF,TGTGCCAGCAGTGAATCTGAGGAAGGAGGTTCACCCCTCCACTTT
TRBV5-1,TRBJ1-4,TRBD1,-,CASSLVRGEREKLFF,TGCGCCAGCAGCTTGGTCAGGGGGGAGCGAGAAAAACTGTTTTTT
TRBV5-1,TRBJ1-5,TRBD1,-,CASSDGTGGGQPQHF,TGCGCCAGCAGCGATGGGACAGGGGGCGGTCAGCCCCAGCATTTT
TRBV27,TRBJ1-2,TRBD1,-,CASSGGPGGADYGYTF,TGTGCCAGCAGTGGTGGTCCAGGGGGCGCAGACTATGGCTACACCTTC
TRBV7-9,TRBJ2-7,-,-,CASSLRGRYEQYF,TGTGCCAGCAGCCTCAGGGGCAGGTACGAGCAGTACTTC
TRBV5-1,TRBJ2-7,-,-,CASTWGDEQYF,TGCGCCAGCACTTGGGGGGACGAGCAGTACTTC
TRBV12-5,TRBJ1-1,-,-,CASGFGISGVNTEAFF,TGTGCTAGTGGTTTCGGGATATCAGGTGTGAACACTGAAGCTTTCTTT
TRBV6-6,TRBJ1-5,TRBD1,-,CASSSPGQGNQPQHF,TGTGCCAGCTCATCTCCGGGACAGGGAAATCAGCCCCAGCATTTT
TRBV19,TRBJ2-7,-,once,CASSIDLYRSYEQYF,TGTGCCAGTAGTATAGATCTCTACAGGTCTTACGAGCAGTACTTC
TRBV5-1,TRBJ2-1,TRBD2,-,CASSLAGGVSSSYNEQFF,TGCGCCAGCAGCTTGGCCGGGGGGGTCTCTAGCTCCTACAATGAGCAGTTCTTC
TRBV29-1,TRBJ2-7,-,-,CSVELATYEQYF,TGCAGCGTTGAACTAGCAACCTACGAGCAGTACTTC
TRBV28,TRBJ1-4,TRBD1,-,CASSPKGQANEKLFF,TGTGCCAGCAGTCCCAAGGGACAGGCTAATGAAAAACTGTTTTTT
TRBV5-1,TRBJ1-5,TRBD1,few,CASSGGQGFVPQHF,TGCGCCAGCAGCGGGGGACAGGGCTTTGTGCCCCAGCATTTT
TRBV2,TRBJ1-1,TRBD1,-,CASSGTGRTEAFF,TGTGCCAGCAGTGGGACAGGGCGCACTGAAGCTTTCTTT
TRBV6-4,TRBJ2-7,TRBD2,-,CASSDLQGTLSGSYEQYF,TGTGCCAGCAGTGACCTGCAAGGGACGTTGAGCGGGAGTTACGAGCAGTACTTC
TRBV2,TRBJ2-3,TRBD2,-,CASSERGDPTNTQYF,TGTGCCAGCAGTGAACGGGGGGACCCCACAAATACGCAGTATTTT
TRBV30,TRBJ2-7,TRBD2,-,CAWSSPGLRSYEQYF,TGTGCCTGGAGTTCCCCGGGACTAAGGTCCTACGAGCAGTACTTC
TRBV28,TRBJ1-2,TRBD1,once,CASSVGQGVYGYTF,TGTGCCAGCAGTGTCGGACAGGGAGTCTATGGCTACACCTTC
TRBV6-1,TRBJ2-5,-,-,CASSEPSDIGQKETQYF,TGTGCCAGCAGTGAACCATCCGATATTGGACAGAAAGAGACCCAGTACTTC
TRBV29-1,TRBJ2-2,-,once,CSVEEKNTGELFF,TGCAGCGTTGAGGAGAAGAACACCGGGGAGCTGTTTTTT
TRBV6-6,TRBJ1-4,-,-,CASTPRAGVSEKLFF,TGTGCCAGCACCCCCCGGGCAGGGGTATCCGAAAAACTGTTTTTT
TRBV6-1,TRBJ1-1,-,-,CASSVTRNTEAFF,TGTGCCAGCAGTGTTACCAGGAACACTGAAGCTTTCTTT
TRBV25-1,TRBJ1-4,TRBD1,-,CASSEYPGTGLNEKLFF,TGTGCCAGCAGTGAATATCCCGGGACAGGCCTTAATGAAAAACTGTTTTTT
TRBV30,TRBJ2-7,TRBD1,-,CAWAGGQGVHEQYF,TGTGCCTGGGCAGGCGGACAGGGGGTCCACGAGCAGTACTTC
TRBV28,TRBJ1-2,-,-,CASSPQDTINYGYTF,TGTGCCAGCAGCCCCCAGGATACCATCAACTATGGCTACACCTTC
TRBV4-2,TRBJ1-4,-,-,CASSPQGREKLFF,TGTGCCAGCAGCCCCCAGGGAAGAGAAAAACTGTTTTTT
TRBV5-6,TRBJ1-4,-,-,CASSYIAGMGEKLFF,TGTGCCAGCAGTTACATCGCCGGGATGGGTGAAAAACTGTTTTTT
TRBV11-2,TRBJ2-4,-,once,CASSFGPGTENIQYF,TGTGCCAGCAGCTTCGGACCCGGGACTGAAAACATTCAGTACTTC
TRBV6-1,TRBJ2-2,-,-,CASIRTGELFF,TGTGCCAGCATTCGGACCGGGGAGCTGTTTTTT
TRBV29-1,TRBJ2-7,-,-,CSVEGTPYEQYF,TGCAGCGTTGAAGGGACTCCCTACGAGCAGTACTTC
TRBV2,TRBJ2-7,-,-,CASTPRASLFGQYF,TGTGCCAGCACCCCCAGGGCGTCACTTTTCGGGCAGTACTTC
TRBV6-1,TRBJ2-7,-,-,CASTHNSGREQYF,TGTGCCAGCACCCATAATTCAGGGCGCGAGCAGTACTTC
TRBV9,TRBJ1-4,-,-,CASSVDSSSREKLFF,TGTGCCAGCAGCGTTGACTCCTCTAGTCGGGAAAAACTGTTTTTT
TRBV19,TRBJ2-7,-,-,CASSIGQGNEQYF,TGTGCCAGTAGTATCGGGCAGGGGAACGAGCAGTACTTC
TRBV19,TRBJ1-1,-,-,CASSSPGGTATEAFF,TGTGCCAGTAGTTCCCCGGGGGGGACTGCCACTGAAGCTTTCTTT
TRBV4-1,TRBJ2-7,-,-,CASSQGPPPSYEQYF,TGCGCCAGCAGCCAAGGTCCCCCTCCCTCCTACGAGCAGTACTTC
TRBV29-1,TRBJ2-2,TRBD1,few,CSVEKLGQGNTGELFF,TGCAGCGTTGAAAAATTAGGACAGGGCAACACCGGGGAGCTGTTTTTT
TRBV9,TRBJ1-2,-,-,CASSELAGPGGNYGYTF,TGTGCCAGCAGCGAATTAGCCGGGCCGGGCGGGAACTATGGCTACACCTTC
TRBV11-2,TRBJ1-4,-,once,CASSLIDRPNEKLFF,TGTGCCAGCAGCTTAATTGACAGACCGAATGAAAAACTGTTTTTT
TRBV6-5,TRBJ1-5,TRBD1,-,CASSSDRVGAWPQHF,TGTGCCAGCAGTTCGGACAGGGTGGGTGCGTGGCCCCAGCATTTT
TRBV4-1,TRBJ1-1,-,few,CASSQDNNDNTEAFF,TGCGCCAGCAGCCAAGACAACAATGATAACACTGAAGCTTTCTTT
TRBV28,TRBJ2-3,-,-,CASRYKRYRGTDTQYF,TGTGCCAGCAGGTACAAGCGGTATAGGGGCACAGATACGCAGTATTTT
TRBV5-1,TRBJ2-3,-,-,CASSSRLTSTDTQYF,TGCGCCAGCAGCTCCAGACTTACCAGCACAGATACGCAGTATTTT
TRBV20-1,TRBJ2-7,-,-,CSATDRVQYF,TGCAGTGCTACCGACCGGGTACAGTACTTC
TRBV18,TRBJ2-1,TRBD2,-,CASSVRTSGYNEQFF,TGTGCCAGCTCAGTAAGGACTAGCGGCTACAATGAGCAGTTCTTC